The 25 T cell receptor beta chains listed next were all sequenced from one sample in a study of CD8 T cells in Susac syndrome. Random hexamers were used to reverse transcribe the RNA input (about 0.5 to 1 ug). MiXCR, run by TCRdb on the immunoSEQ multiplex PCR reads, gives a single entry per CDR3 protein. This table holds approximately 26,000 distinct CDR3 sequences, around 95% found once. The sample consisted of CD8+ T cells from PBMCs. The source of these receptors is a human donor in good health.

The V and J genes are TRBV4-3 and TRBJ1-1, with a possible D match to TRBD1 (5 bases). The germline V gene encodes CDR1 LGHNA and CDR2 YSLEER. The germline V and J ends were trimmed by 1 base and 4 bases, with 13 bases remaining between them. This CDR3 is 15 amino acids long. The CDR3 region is CASSQGTGGGTEAFF. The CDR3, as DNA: TGCGCCAGCAGCCAAGGTACAGGCGGAGGCACTGAAGCTTTCTTT.

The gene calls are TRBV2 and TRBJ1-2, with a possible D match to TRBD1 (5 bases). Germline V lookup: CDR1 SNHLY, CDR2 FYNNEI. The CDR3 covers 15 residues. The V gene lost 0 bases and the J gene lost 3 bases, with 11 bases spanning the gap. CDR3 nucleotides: TGTGCCAGCAGTGAAGCAAAGGGGCTGGACTATGGCTACACCTTC. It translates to CASSEAKGLDYGYTF.

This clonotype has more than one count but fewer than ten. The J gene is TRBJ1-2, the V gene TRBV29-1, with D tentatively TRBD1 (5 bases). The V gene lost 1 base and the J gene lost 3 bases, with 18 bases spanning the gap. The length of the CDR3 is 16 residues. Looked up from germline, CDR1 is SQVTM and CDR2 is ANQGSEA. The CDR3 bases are TGCAGCGTTGAAGTTCCAGGGACGGTGAAGGACTATGGCTACACCTTC. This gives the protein CSVEVPGTVKDYGYTF. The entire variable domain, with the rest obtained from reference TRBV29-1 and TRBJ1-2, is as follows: SAVISQKPSRDICQRGTSLTIQCQVDSQVTMMFWYRQQPGQSLTLIATANQGSEATYESGFVIDKFPISRPNLTFSTLTVSNMSPEDSSIYLCSVEVPGTVKDYGYTFGSGTRLTVV.

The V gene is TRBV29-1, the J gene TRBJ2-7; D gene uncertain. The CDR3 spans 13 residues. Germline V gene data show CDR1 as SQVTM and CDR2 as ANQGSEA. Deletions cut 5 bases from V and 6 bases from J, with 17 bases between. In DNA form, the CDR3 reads TGCAGCGTTACCTCGACATCATCCGTCGAGCAGTACTTC. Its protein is CSVTSTSSVEQYF.

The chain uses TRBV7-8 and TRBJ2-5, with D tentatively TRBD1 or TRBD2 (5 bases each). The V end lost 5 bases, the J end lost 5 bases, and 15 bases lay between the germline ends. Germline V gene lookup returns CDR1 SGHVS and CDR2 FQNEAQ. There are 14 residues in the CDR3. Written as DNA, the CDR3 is TGTGCCAGCAGCCCTTGGGACGGGCGGGAGACCCAGTACTTC. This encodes CASSPWDGRETQYF.

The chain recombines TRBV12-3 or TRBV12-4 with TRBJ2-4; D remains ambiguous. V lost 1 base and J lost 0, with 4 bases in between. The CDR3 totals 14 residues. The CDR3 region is CASSLGIAKNIQYF. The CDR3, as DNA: TGTGCCAGCAGTTTAGGCATAGCCAAAAACATTCAGTACTTC.

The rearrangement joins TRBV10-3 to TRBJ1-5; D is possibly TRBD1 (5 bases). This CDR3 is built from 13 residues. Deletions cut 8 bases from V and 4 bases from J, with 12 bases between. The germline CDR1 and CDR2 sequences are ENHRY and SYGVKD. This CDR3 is CAIGEGPNQPQHF. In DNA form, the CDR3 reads TGTGCCATCGGGGAGGGGCCGAATCAGCCCCAGCATTTT.

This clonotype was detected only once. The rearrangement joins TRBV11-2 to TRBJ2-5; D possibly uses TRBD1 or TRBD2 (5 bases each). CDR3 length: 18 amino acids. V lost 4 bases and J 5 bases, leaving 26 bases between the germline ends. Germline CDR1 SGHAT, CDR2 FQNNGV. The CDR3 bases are TGTGCCAGCAGCTCGATCTACGGGACGGATCCATTTGAGGAGACCCAGTACTTC. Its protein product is CASSSIYGTDPFEETQYF.

CDR3 DNA sequence: TGTGCCAGCAGATCTACAGGGGAAGCTTTCTTT. Translating gives CASRSTGEAFF. The chain joins TRBV7-9 to TRBJ1-1; D may be TRBD1 (6 bases). Per the germline V gene, CDR1 is SEHNR and CDR2 is FQNEAQ (reference sequence). The CDR3 has 11 amino acids. The germline V and J ends were trimmed by 6 bases and 8 bases, with 10 bases remaining between them.

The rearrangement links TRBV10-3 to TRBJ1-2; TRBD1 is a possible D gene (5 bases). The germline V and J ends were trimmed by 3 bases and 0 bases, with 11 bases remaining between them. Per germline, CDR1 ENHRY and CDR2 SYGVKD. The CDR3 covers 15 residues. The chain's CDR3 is CAISDDRAANYGYTF. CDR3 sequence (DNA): TGTGCCATCAGTGACGACAGAGCTGCTAACTATGGCTACACCTTC.

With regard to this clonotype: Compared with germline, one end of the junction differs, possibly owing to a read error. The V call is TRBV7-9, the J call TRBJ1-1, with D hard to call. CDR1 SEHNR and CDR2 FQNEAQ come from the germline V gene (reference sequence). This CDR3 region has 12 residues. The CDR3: CASSLGIGEAFF. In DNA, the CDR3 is TGTGCCAGCAGTTTAGGTATAGGTGAAGCTTTCTTT.

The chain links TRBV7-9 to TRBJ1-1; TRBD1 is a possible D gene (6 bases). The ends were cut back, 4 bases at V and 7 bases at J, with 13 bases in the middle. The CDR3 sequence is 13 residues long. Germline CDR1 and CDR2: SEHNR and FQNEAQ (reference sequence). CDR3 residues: CASSSSGQIEAFF. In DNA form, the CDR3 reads TGTGCCAGCAGCTCCTCGGGACAAATTGAAGCTTTCTTT.

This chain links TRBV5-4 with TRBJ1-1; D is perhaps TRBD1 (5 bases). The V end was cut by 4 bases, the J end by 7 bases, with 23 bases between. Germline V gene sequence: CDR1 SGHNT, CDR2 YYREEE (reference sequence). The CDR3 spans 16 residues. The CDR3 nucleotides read TGTGCCAGCAGCCTGCGCCAGGGAGTGGCCACTGATGAAGCTTTCTTT. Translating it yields CASSLRQGVATDEAFF.

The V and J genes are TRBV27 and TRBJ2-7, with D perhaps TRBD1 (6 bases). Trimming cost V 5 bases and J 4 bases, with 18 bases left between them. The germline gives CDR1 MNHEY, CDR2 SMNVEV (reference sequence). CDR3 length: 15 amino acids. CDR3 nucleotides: TGTGCCAGCAGTCCCCGGCCAACAGGGTTTTACGAGCAGTACTTC. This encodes CASSPRPTGFYEQYF.

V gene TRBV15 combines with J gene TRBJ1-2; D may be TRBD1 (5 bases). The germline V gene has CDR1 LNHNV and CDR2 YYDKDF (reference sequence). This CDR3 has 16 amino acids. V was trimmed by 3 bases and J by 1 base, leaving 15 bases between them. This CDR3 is CATSSSRMDINYGYTF. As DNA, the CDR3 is TGTGCCACCAGCAGTTCTAGGATGGACATTAACTATGGCTACACCTTC.

CDR3 residues: CASEGPKAFF. The CDR3 DNA sequence: TGTGCCAGTGAAGGACCAAAAGCTTTCTTT. The chain links TRBV19 to TRBJ1-1; no definite D call. Trimming removed 8 bases from V and 9 bases from J, with 10 bases in between. CDR1 LNHDA and CDR2 SQIVND come from the germline V gene (reference sequence). The CDR3 is made up of 10 amino acids.

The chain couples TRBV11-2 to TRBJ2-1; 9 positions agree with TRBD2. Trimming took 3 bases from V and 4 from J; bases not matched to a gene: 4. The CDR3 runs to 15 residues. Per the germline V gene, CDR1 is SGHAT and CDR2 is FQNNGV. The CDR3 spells CASSFGGGEYNEQFF. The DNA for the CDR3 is TGTGCCAGCAGCTTCGGCGGGGGGGAATACAATGAGCAGTTCTTC.

This CDR3 is CASSNRFRSYEQYF. DNA for the CDR3: TGTGCCAGCAGCAACAGATTTCGCTCCTACGAGCAGTACTTC. V is TRBV2 and J is TRBJ2-7; D is unclear. The V and J ends lost 6 bases and 0 bases respectively, with 12 bases between them. The germline V gene encodes CDR1 SNHLY and CDR2 FYNNEI. This CDR3 has 14 amino acids.

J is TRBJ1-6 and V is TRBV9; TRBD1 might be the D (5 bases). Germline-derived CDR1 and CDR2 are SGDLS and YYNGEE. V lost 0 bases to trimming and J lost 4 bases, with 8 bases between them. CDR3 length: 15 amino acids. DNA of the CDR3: TGTGCCAGCAGCGTAGACGGGACGTATAATTCACCCCTCCACTTT. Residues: CASSVDGTYNSPLHF.

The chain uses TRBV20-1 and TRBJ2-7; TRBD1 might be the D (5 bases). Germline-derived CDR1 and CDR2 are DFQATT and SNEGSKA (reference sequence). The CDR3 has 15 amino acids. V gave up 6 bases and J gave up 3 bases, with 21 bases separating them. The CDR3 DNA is TGCAGTGCCTTAATTGTCAGGGCCTCGATCTACGAGCAGTACTTC. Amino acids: CSALIVRASIYEQYF.

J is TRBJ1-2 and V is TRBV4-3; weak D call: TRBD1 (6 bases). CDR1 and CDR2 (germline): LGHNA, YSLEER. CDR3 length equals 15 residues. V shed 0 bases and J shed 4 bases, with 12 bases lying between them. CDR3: CASSQDRTGFYGYTF. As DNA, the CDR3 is TGCGCCAGCAGCCAAGATAGAACAGGGTTCTATGGCTACACCTTC.

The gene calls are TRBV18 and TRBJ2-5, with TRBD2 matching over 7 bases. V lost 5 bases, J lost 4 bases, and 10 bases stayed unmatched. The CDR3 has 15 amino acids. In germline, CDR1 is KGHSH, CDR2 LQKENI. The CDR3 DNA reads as TGTGCCAGCTCATCTCCCCGGGTAGCGGGAGAGACCCAGTACTTC. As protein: CASSSPRVAGETQYF. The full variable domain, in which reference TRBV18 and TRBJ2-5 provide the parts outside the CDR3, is NAGVMQNPRHLVRRRGQEARLRCSPMKGHSHVYWYRQLPEEGLKFMVYLQKENIIDESGMPKERFSAEFPKEGPSILRIQQVVRGDSAAYFCASSSPRVAGETQYFGPGTRLLVL.

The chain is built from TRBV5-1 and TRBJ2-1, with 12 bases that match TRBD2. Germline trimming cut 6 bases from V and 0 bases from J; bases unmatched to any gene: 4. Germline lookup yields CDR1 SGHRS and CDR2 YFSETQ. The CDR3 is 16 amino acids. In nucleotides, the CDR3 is TGCGCCAGCACCCTAGCGGGGGGGCCCTCCTACAATGAGCAGTTCTTC. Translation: CASTLAGGPSYNEQFF.

CDR3 region: CASSRTLGLAAYNEQFF. CDR3 nucleotides: TGTGCCAGCAGTCGGACTCTTGGACTAGCGGCGTACAATGAGCAGTTCTTC. This chain joins TRBV11-3 and TRBJ2-1, with 10 bases matching TRBD2. CDR1 and CDR2 from the germline V gene are SGHNT and YENEEA. With V trimmed by 6 bases and J by 4 bases, 12 bases remained unmatched. This CDR3 has 17 amino acids.

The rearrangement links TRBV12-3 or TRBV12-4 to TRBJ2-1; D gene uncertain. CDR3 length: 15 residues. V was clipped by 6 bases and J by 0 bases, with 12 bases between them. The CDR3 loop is CASSLVSRSYNEQFF. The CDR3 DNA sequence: TGTGCCAGCAGCCTCGTGAGCCGCTCCTACAATGAGCAGTTCTTC.